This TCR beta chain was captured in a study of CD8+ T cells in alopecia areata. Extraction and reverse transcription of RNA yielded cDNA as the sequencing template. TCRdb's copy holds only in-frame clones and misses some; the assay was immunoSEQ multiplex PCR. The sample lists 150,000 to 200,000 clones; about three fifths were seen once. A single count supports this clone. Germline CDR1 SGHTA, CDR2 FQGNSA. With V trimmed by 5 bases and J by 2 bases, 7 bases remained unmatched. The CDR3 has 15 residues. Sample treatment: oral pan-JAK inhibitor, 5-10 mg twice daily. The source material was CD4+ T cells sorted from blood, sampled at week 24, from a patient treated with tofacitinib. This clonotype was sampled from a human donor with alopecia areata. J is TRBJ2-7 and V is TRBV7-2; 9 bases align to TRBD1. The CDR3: CASSQLTGGTYEQYF. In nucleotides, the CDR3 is TGTGCCAGCAGCCAACTCACAGGGGGCACCTACGAGCAGTACTTC.